The 5 T cell receptor beta chains below were found in one sample sequenced in a study of blood T cell repertoires in COVID-19. Sequencing used immunoSEQ multiplex PCR; TCRdb keeps in-frame clones, though not all of them. The sample has 100,000 to 150,000 clones, around 88% seen once. Sequencing was carried out using peripheral blood. These receptors were collected from a human donor in a cohort sampled during active COVID-19.

The chain has TRBV30 and TRBJ2-2; 11 bases map to TRBD2. With V trimmed by 3 bases and J by 1 base, 4 bases remained unmatched. The CDR3 sequence is 16 residues long. Per the germline V gene, CDR1 is GTSNPN and CDR2 is SVGIG (reference sequence). The CDR3 region is CAWSSGLAGNTGELFF. The CDR3 DNA sequence: TGTGCCTGGAGCTCCGGACTAGCGGGGAACACCGGGGAGCTGTTTTTT. Based on the CDR3 plus reference TRBV30 and TRBJ2-2, the full variable domain is SQTIHQWPATLVQPVGSPLSLECTVEGTSNPNLYWYRQAAGRGLQLLFYSVGIGQISSEVPQNLSASRPQDRQFILSSKKLLLSDSGFYLCAWSSGLAGNTGELFFGEGSRLTVL.

The chain links TRBV4-1 to TRBJ2-2; TRBD2 aligns across 9 bases. The CDR3 is 17 amino acids. The germline V gene has CDR1 MGHRA and CDR2 YSYEKL. The J segment lost 1 base and the V segment lost 3 bases, leaving 6 bases of the junction unmatched. The CDR3 loop reads CASSHPSGIRNTGELFF. CDR3 in DNA: TGCGCCAGCAGCCATCCTAGCGGGATAAGGAACACCGGGGAGCTGTTTTTT.

V is TRBV19 and J is TRBJ1-4; maybe TRBD1 (6 bases). CDR3 length equals 15 residues. The germline V gene has CDR1 LNHDA and CDR2 SQIVND (reference sequence). V was shortened by 5 bases and J by 0 bases, with 10 bases between the two germline ends. Here the CDR3 DNA reads TGTGCCAGTAGTCCGGGACATGCAACTAATGAAAAACTGTTTTTT. Translating it yields CASSPGHATNEKLFF.

This chain connects TRBV29-1 to TRBJ2-1; the match to TRBD2 covers 15 bases. Germline CDR1 SQVTM, CDR2 ANQGSEA. This CDR3 has 18 amino acids. After removal of 3 bases from V and 6 bases from J, the junction contained 12 bases not matched to a gene. CDR3 DNA sequence: TGCAGCGTTGAGGGACTAGCGGGAGGAGGGGGGTGGGGCAATGAGCAGTTCTTC. It yields the protein CSVEGLAGGGGWGNEQFF.

V is TRBV5-1 and J is TRBJ2-7, with 7 bases matching TRBD2. The V segment lost 2 bases and the J segment 2 bases; nucleotides outside the gene matches: 10. Per germline, CDR1 SGHRS and CDR2 YFSETQ. The CDR3 contains 16 residues. CDR3 DNA: TGCGCCAGCAGCTTAACGGGAGGAAGTCTAACCTACGAGCAGTACTTC. This codes for CASSLTGGSLTYEQYF.